Here is one T cell receptor beta chain with its context. In the source study's methods: Reference gene primer amplification gave estimated nucleated cell counts. Only in-frame clones appear in the TCRdb table, and some are missing; sequencing was by immunoSEQ multiplex PCR. That table furnishes V, J and clone size, whereas the DNA furnished D and trimming. Of approximately 150,000 clones detected, about 85% appear once; the ten largest clones hold about 5.8%. CDR1 and CDR2 (germline): SNHLY, FYNNEI. Trimming removed 4 bases at V and 0 bases at J, with 6 bases between. The CDR3 has 13 residues. These data belong to a study of blood T cell repertoires in COVID-19. Turning to the study itself: Samples came from the United States, Italy and Spain, spanning acute and convalescent COVID-19.

This receptor was obtained from a woman aged 45 to 65 with COVID-19, enrolled during active disease. The chain has TRBV2 and TRBJ2-5; possibly TRBD2 for D (5 bases). The sample comprised peripheral blood. The CDR3 bases are TGTGCCAGCAGTGCGGGGAACCAAGAGACCCAGTACTTC. It is translated as CASSAGNQETQYF.